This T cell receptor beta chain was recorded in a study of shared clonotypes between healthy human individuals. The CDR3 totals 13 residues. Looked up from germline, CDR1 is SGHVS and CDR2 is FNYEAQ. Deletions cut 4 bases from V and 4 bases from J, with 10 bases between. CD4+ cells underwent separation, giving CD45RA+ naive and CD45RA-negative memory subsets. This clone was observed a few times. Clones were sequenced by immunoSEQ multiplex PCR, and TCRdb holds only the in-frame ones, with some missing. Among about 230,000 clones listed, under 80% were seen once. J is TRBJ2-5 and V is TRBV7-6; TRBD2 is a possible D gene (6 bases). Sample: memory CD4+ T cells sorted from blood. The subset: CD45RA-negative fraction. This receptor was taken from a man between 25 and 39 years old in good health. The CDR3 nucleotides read TGTGCCAGCAGCTCTTGGAGGGGAGAGACCCAGTACTTC. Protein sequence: CASSSWRGETQYF.